Listed below are T cell receptor beta chains from one sample, sequenced in a study of T cells in localized non-small cell lung cancer. Profiling relied on immunoSEQ multiplex PCR, and the TCRdb table lists in-frame clones only, not all of them. The sample lists about 77,000 clones; 85% to 90% were seen once. Sequenced here: peripheral blood, sampled before any cancer treatment. The receptor source for this set is a woman aged 40-70 years with stage I squamous cell lung carcinoma. Each CDR3 is given with its conserved first and last residue. Fields, in order: V gene, J gene, clone size, D gene, CDR3 DNA, CDR3 protein. D genes are given only for firm matches. Clone size, where shown, is once, few, many, or a class for clones that have expanded.

V gene: TRBV6-6; J gene: TRBJ2-3; clone size: -; D gene: -; CDR3 DNA: TGTGCCAGCAGCCTAGGAGGCCAACCCACAGATACGCAGTATTTT; CDR3 protein: CASSLGGQPTDTQYF
V gene: TRBV7-3; J gene: TRBJ1-3; clone size: once; D gene: -; CDR3 DNA: TGTGCCAGCAGCTTATCCAACTCTGGAAACACCATATATTTT; CDR3 protein: CASSLSNSGNTIYF
V gene: TRBV9; J gene: TRBJ2-2; clone size: -; D gene: -; CDR3 DNA: TGTGCCAGCAATGACAGAACGAACACCGGGGAGCTGTTTTTT; CDR3 protein: CASNDRTNTGELFF
V gene: TRBV2; J gene: TRBJ1-1; clone size: -; D gene: -; CDR3 DNA: TGTGCCAGCAGTGTGGTTGAGGGAACTGAAGCTTTCTTT; CDR3 protein: CASSVVEGTEAFF
V gene: TRBV14; J gene: TRBJ1-1; clone size: -; D gene: -; CDR3 DNA: TGTGCCAGCAGCCAAGGGAGCACCACTGAAGCTTTCTTT; CDR3 protein: CASSQGSTTEAFF
V gene: TRBV6-1; J gene: TRBJ1-2; clone size: -; D gene: -; CDR3 DNA: TGTGCCAGCAGTGAAGCTGCGGGCGGCTACACCTTC; CDR3 protein: CASSEAAGGYTF
V gene: TRBV11-2; J gene: TRBJ2-5; clone size: -; D gene: -; CDR3 DNA: TGTGCCAGCAGCTTAGAGTTCGCCGCCTTGCAGGACTTC; CDR3 protein: CASSLEFAALQDF
V gene: TRBV13; J gene: TRBJ2-3; clone size: -; D gene: TRBD1; CDR3 DNA: TGTGCCAGCAGCCCCAATATCCGGGACAGGAACACAGATACGCAGTATTTT; CDR3 protein: CASSPNIRDRNTDTQYF
V gene: TRBV2; J gene: TRBJ2-3; clone size: -; D gene: TRBD2; CDR3 DNA: TGTGCCAGCAGAGGACTAGGAGGAGATACGCAGTATTTT; CDR3 protein: CASRGLGGDTQYF
V gene: TRBV5-6; J gene: TRBJ1-5; clone size: -; D gene: -; CDR3 DNA: TGTGCCAGCAGCTTTGGCGGAGGGCCCCAGCATTTT; CDR3 protein: CASSFGGGPQHF
V gene: TRBV13; J gene: TRBJ2-6; clone size: -; D gene: TRBD2; CDR3 DNA: TGTGCCAGCCGGGAGGCTGGGGCCAACGTCCTGACTTTC; CDR3 protein: CASREAGANVLTF
V gene: TRBV19; J gene: TRBJ2-3; clone size: -; D gene: TRBD1; CDR3 DNA: TGTGCCAGTAGTATGGGGACAGGGGGCTCAGATACGCAGTATTTT; CDR3 protein: CASSMGTGGSDTQYF
V gene: TRBV13; J gene: TRBJ1-1; clone size: -; D gene: -; CDR3 DNA: TGTGCCAGCAGCCGCAGCCAAGTTGGCACTGAAGCTTTCTTT; CDR3 protein: CASSRSQVGTEAFF
V gene: TRBV6-5; J gene: TRBJ1-2; clone size: -; D gene: -; CDR3 DNA: TGTGCCAGCAGTCCATGGACAGCCTATGGCTACACCTTC; CDR3 protein: CASSPWTAYGYTF